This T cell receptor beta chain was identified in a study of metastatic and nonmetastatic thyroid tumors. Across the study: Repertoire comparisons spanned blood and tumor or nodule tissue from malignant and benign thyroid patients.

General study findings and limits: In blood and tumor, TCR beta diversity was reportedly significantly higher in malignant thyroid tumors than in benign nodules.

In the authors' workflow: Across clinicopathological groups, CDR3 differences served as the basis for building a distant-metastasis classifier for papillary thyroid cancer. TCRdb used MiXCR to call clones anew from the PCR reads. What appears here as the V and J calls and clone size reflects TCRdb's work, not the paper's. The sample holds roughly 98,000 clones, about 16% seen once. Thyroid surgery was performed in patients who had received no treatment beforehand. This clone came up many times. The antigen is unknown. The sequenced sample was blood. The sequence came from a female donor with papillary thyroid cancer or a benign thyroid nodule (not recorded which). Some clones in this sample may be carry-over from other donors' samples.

The CDR3 DNA reads TGCGCCAGCAGTTCCGGACAGGGGGCTAACTATGGCTACACCTTC. Its translation is CASSSGQGANYGYTF. This chain links TRBV5-1 with TRBJ1-2, with TRBD1 identical over 10 bases. Trimming took 5 bases from V and 0 from J; bases not matched to a gene: 4. CDR3 length: 15 amino acids. Germline V gene data show CDR1 as SGHRS and CDR2 as YFSETQ.